This record looks at one T cell receptor (beta chain) sequence and its context. The germline gene is not matched at one end of the junction; a read error may be the cause. Germline V gene data show CDR1 as SEHNR and CDR2 as FQNEAQ (reference sequence). This CDR3 is built from 14 residues. The data were obtained in a study of tumor-infiltrating lymphocytes in primary liver carcinoma. Co-extracted RNA and DNA came from about 19-30 mg of unsorted bulk tissue. Constant-region priming of about 520 ng total RNA yielded TCR beta cDNA. A slightly modified ARM-PCR protocol with three nested multiplex PCR rounds produced these TCR beta libraries. Primers for the first two PCR rounds were TRBV1-TRBV30 forward primers and a C-beta reverse primer (around 10 cycles per round). TCRdb processed the multiplex PCR reads anew with MiXCR; each CDR3 protein has one entry. The sample holds roughly 100,000 distinct CDR3 sequences; over 55% are singletons and the top ten take approximately 10%.

The receptor was derived from a woman aged 60 to 75 with primary liver carcinoma and hepatitis B virus infection. The specimen was liver tumor tissue from sampling region 5. Subset in this sample: tumor region T5, tumor centre. The V gene is TRBV7-9, the J gene TRBJ2-2; D possibly matches TRBD1 or TRBD2 (5 bases each). DNA for the CDR3: TGTGCCAGCAGCGCAAGGGGCGGCACCGGGGAGCTGTTATTT. Encoded protein: CASSARGGTGELLF.